Listed below are T cell receptor beta chains from one sample, sequenced in a study of blood T cells in healthy people across ages. One entry per CDR3 protein results from TCRdb running MiXCR on the 5' RACE reads. The data show some 900,000 distinct CDR3 sequences, roughly 52% seen once. Source material: blood. The receptors originated from a man aged 30-40 years in good health. Both conserved end residues are part of each CDR3.

>TRBJ2-7|TRBV6-1
CASSEARLSPSYEQYF
>TRBJ1-5|TRBV6-6
CATSGRGQGNQPQHF
>TRBJ2-3|TRBV6-2/TRBV6-3
CASSPGRYGVDTQYF
>TRBJ2-3|TRBV20-1
CSAITSGWGTDTQYF
>TRBJ2-4|TRBV7-2
CASGGVAKNIQYF
>TRBJ2-7|TRBV5-1
CASSLALGEAYEQYF
>TRBJ1-4|TRBV3-1
CASSHLGSEKLFF
>TRBJ2-7|TRBV12-5
CASARGSEQYF
>TRBJ2-7|TRBV12-3/TRBV12-4
CASSLEAGGFEQYF
>TRBJ2-3|TRBV5-1
CASSSFSGGEDTQYF
>TRBJ2-7|TRBV6-2/TRBV6-3
CASSYRPLDDEQYF
>TRBJ2-5|TRBV20-1
CSARETQYF
>TRBJ2-3|TRBV30
CAWNTGEYTDTQYF
>TRBJ2-3|TRBV5-5
CASSRAELQRGLTDTQYF
>TRBJ1-1|TRBV28
CASSHRLLNTEAFF
>TRBJ2-3|TRBV6-2/TRBV6-3
CASSSRLPGRPDTQYF
>TRBJ2-1|TRBV5-1
CASSNQGGYNEQFF
>TRBJ2-7|TRBV6-1
CASSTGTGFLYEQYF
>TRBJ2-3|TRBV20-1
CSARDPSGDTDTQYF
>TRBJ1-2|TRBV5-6
CASSLAAGSYYGYTF
>TRBJ2-3|TRBV4-1
CASGQGAGGFTDTQYF
>TRBJ1-2|TRBV11-2
CASSLVGRINYGYTF
>TRBJ2-3|TRBV28
CASTHRGRGTDTQYF
>TRBJ2-3|TRBV5-1
CASSLAIAPDTQYF
>TRBJ1-2|TRBV10-3
CAISSGQGSYGYTF
>TRBJ1-1|TRBV24-1
CATSRDPRRNMNTEAFF
>NA|TRBV5-1
CASSESTSGPLSYNEQYF
>TRBJ2-1|TRBV9
CASSAAGAGTYNEQFF
>TRBJ1-2|TRBV28
CASRGQEELANYGYTF
>TRBJ2-1|TRBV7-2
CASSQGLDRNEQFF
>TRBJ2-3|TRBV7-2
CASSLGNGRQDTQYF
>NA|TRBV28
CASSLWTSGGQLKAKNIQYF
>TRBJ2-3|TRBV7-3
CASSTRQGGTDTQYF
>TRBJ2-5|TRBV28
CASNPRWARGETQYF
>TRBJ1-2|TRBV11-2
CASSLDLRLYGYTF
>TRBJ1-1|TRBV4-1
CASTLGGAGNTEAFF
>TRBJ2-5|TRBV3-1
CASSYVRGETQYF
>TRBJ1-1|TRBV11-2
CASSDRDRGYNTEAFF
>TRBJ2-6|TRBV20-1
CSARETFLSGANVLTF
>TRBJ1-1|TRBV7-9
CASRVGTEAFF
>TRBJ2-1|TRBV3-1
CASSQTSGGASNEQFF
>TRBJ2-7|TRBV5-1
CASSLSLASYERYF
>TRBJ2-6|TRBV12-3/TRBV12-4
CASSSAGAGANVLTF
>TRBJ2-1|TRBV13
CASSLAPRDNEQFF
>TRBJ2-7|TRBV29-1
CSVLEGDDSEQYF